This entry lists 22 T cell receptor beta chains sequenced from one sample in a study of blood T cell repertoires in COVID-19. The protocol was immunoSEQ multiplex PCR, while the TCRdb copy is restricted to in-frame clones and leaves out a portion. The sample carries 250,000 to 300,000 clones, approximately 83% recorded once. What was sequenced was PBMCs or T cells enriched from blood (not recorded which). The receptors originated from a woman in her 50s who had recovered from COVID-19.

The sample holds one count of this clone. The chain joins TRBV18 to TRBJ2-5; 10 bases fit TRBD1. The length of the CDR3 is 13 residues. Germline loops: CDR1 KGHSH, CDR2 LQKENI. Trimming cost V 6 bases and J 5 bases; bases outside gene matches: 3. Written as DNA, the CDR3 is TGTGCCAGCTCCCTGGGACAGGGGGAGACCCAGTACTTC. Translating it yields CASSLGQGETQYF.

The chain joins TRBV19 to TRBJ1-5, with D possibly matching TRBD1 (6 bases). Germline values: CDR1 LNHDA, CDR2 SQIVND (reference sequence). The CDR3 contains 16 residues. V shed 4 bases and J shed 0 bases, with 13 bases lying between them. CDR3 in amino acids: CASSRGQFYSNQPQHF. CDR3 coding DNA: TGTGCCAGTAGTAGAGGACAGTTCTATAGCAATCAGCCCCAGCATTTT.

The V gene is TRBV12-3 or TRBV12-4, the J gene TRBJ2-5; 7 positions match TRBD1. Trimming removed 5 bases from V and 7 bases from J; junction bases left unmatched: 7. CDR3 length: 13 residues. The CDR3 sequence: CASSLTGAATQYF. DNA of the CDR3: TGTGCCAGCAGTCTCACAGGGGCAGCGACCCAGTACTTC.

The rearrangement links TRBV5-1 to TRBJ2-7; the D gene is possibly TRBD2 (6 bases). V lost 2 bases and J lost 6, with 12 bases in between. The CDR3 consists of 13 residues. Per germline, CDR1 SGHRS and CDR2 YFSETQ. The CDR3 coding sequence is TGCGCCAGCAGCTTTGGAGGGAGTCCCGAGCAGTACTTC. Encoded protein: CASSFGGSPEQYF.

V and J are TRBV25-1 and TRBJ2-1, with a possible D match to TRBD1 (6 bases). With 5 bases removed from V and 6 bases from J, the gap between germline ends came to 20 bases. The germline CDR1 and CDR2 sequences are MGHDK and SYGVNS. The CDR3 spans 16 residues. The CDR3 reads CASSKPGQLASNEQFF. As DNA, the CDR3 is TGTGCCAGCAGTAAACCAGGACAGTTAGCTTCCAATGAGCAGTTCTTC.

DNA of the CDR3: TGTGCCACCAGTGAGCTGACCGGGACAGGGGAGGAAAAACTGTTTTTT. It is translated as CATSELTGTGEEKLFF. This rearrangement joins TRBV24-1 to TRBJ1-4; TRBD1 agrees at 10 bases. The CDR3 runs to 16 residues. Trimming cost V 4 bases and J 8 bases; bases outside gene matches: 9. Per the germline V gene, CDR1 is KGHDR and CDR2 is SFDVKD.

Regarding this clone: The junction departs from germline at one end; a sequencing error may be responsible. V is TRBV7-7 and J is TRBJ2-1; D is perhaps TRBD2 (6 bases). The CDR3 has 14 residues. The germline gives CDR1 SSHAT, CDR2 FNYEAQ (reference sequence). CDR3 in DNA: TGTGCTAGCAGCTTGTCGGATGGGGGAGGCGAGCAGTTCTTC. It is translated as CASSLSDGGGEQFF. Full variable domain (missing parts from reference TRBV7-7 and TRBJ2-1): GAGVSQSPRYKVTKRGQDVTLRCDPISSHATLYWYQQALGQGPEFLTYFNYEAQPDKSGLPSDRFSAERPEGSISTLTIQRTEQRDSAMYRCASSLSDGGGEQFFGPGTRLTVL.

The CDR3 reads CASSEGYYSNYGYTF. Here the CDR3 DNA reads TGTGCCAGCAGTGAAGGTTACTATTCTAACTATGGCTACACCTTC. The chain carries TRBV6-1 and TRBJ1-2; the D is unclear. Germline CDR1 and CDR2: MNHNS and SASEGT. Trimming removed 1 base from V and 0 bases from J, with 9 bases in between. The CDR3 has 15 amino acids.

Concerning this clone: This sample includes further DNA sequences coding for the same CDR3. The DNA for the CDR3 is TGTGCCAGCAGATTGGGGGCTAGCAATCAGCCCCAGCATTTT. It codes for CASRLGASNQPQHF. This chain links TRBV7-8 with TRBJ1-5, with TRBD1 as a possible D gene (6 bases). V lost 6 bases to trimming and J lost 0 bases, with 9 bases between them. This CDR3 is built from 14 residues. Germline-derived CDR1 and CDR2 are SGHVS and FQNEAQ.

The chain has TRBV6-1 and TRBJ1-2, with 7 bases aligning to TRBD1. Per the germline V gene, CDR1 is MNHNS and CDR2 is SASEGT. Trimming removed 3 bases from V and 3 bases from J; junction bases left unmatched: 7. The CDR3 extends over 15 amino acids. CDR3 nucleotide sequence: TGTGCCAGCAGTGACGGACAGGTCGCCTACTATGGCTACACCTTC. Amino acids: CASSDGQVAYYGYTF.

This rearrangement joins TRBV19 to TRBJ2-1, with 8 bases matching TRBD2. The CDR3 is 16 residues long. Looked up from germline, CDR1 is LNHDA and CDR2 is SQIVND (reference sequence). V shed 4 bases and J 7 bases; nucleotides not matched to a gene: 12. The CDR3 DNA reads TGTGCCAGTAGTACGAACGAAGCGGGAGTGCGGAATGAGCAGTTCTTC. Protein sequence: CASSTNEAGVRNEQFF. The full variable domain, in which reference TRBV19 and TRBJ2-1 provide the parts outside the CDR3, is DGGITQSPKYLFRKEGQNVTLSCEQNLNHDAMYWYRQDPGQGLRLIYYSQIVNDFQKGDIAEGYSVSREKKESFPLTVTSAQKNPTAFYLCASSTNEAGVRNEQFFGPGTRLTVL.

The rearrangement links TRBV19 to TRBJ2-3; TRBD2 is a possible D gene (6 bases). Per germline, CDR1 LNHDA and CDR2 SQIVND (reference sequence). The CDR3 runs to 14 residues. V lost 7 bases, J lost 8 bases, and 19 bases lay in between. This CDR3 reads CASTMGGDGGTQYF. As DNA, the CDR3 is TGTGCCAGTACCATGGGCGGGGATGGGGGTACGCAGTATTTT.

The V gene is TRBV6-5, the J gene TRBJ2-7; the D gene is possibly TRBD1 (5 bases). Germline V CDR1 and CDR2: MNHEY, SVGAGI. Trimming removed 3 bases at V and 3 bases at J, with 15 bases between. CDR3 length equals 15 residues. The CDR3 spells CASSYSFLDSYEQYF. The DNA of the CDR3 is TGTGCCAGCAGTTATTCTTTCCTAGACAGCTACGAGCAGTACTTC.

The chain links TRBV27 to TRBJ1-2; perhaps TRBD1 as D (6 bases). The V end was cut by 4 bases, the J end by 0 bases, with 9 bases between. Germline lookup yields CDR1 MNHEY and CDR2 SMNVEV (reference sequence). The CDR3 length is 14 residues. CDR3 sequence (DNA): TGTGCCAGCAGTTCGCGGACAGCTAACTATGGCTACACCTTC. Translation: CASSSRTANYGYTF.

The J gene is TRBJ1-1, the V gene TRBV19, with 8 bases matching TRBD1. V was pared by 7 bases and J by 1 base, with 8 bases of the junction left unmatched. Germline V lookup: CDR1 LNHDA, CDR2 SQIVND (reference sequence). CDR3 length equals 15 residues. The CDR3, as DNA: TGTGCCAGTAAGCTTGGTCAGGGGGCGAACACTGAAGCTTTCTTT. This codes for CASKLGQGANTEAFF.

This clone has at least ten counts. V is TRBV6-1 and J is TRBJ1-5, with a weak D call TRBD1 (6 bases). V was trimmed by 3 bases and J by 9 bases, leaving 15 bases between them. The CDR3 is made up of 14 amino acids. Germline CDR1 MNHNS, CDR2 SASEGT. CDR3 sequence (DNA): TGTGCCAGCAGTGATTCATCAGGGGTAGCGCCCCAGCATTTT. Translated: CASSDSSGVAPQHF.

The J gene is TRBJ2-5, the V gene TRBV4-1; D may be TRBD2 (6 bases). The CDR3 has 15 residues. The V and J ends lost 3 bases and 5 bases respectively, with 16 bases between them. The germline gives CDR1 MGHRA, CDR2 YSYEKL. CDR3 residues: CASSQRGLGGETQYF. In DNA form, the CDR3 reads TGCGCCAGCAGCCAGCGGGGACTGGGCGGGGAGACCCAGTACTTC.

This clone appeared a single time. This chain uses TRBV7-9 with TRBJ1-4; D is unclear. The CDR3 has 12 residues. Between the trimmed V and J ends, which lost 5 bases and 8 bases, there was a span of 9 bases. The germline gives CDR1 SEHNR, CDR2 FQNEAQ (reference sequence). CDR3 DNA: TGTGCCAGCAGCCCGGGAGGGGAAAAACTGTTTTTT. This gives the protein CASSPGGEKLFF.

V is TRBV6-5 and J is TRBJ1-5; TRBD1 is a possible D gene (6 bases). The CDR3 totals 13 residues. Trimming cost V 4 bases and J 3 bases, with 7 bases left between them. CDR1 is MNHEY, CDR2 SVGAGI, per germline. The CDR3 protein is CASSWDINQPQHF. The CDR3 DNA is TGTGCCAGCAGTTGGGACATCAATCAGCCCCAGCATTTT.

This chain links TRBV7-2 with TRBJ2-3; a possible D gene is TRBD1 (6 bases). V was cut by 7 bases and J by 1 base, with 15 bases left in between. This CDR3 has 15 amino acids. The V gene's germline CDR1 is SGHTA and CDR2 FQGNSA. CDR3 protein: CASTRTGTGTDTQYF. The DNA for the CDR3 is TGTGCCAGCACCCGTACAGGGACGGGCACAGATACGCAGTATTTT.

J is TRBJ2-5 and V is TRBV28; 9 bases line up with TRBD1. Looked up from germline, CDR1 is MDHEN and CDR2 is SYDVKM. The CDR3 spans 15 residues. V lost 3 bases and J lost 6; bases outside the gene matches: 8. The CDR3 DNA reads TGTGCCAGCAGTTTTGTGGGACAGGGTCGAAAGACCCAGTACTTC. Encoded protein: CASSFVGQGRKTQYF.

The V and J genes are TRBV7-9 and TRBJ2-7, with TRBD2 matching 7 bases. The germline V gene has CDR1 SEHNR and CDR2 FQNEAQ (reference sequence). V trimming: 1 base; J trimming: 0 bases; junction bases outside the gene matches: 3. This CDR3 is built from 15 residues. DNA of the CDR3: TGTGCCAGCAGCTTAGTGACTAGCAGCTCCTACGAGCAGTACTTC. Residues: CASSLVTSSSYEQYF.